This T cell receptor beta chain was retrieved from a study of blood T cell repertoires in COVID-19. Study overall: Samples of COVID-19 (acute and convalescent) were obtained from the United States, Italy and Spain. The cDNA or gDNA used as material had been derived from T cells, B-cell-depleted T cells, or PBMCs.

Per the original methods: Researchers report that nucleated cell counts were estimated from reference gene primer amplification. Method: immunoSEQ multiplex PCR; TCRdb's copy keeps in-frame clones and lacks some. V, J and clone size were drawn from that table, and D and trimming were deduced from the DNA. The sample includes roughly 150,000 clones, approximately 87% of them seen just once. The CDR3 has 15 amino acids. Germline V lookup: CDR1 MDHEN, CDR2 SYDVKM. V shed 6 bases and J 2 bases; nucleotides not matched to a gene: 5. J is TRBJ1-5 and V is TRBV28; TRBD1 matches 9 bases. The sequenced sample consisted of peripheral blood. This clonotype was obtained from a woman between 65 and 79 years old with acute or convalescent COVID-19. In nucleotides, the CDR3 is TGTGCCAGCAGACCGGGACAGGGCGGCAATCAGCCCCAGCATTTT. This sequence encodes CASRPGQGGNQPQHF.